This TCR beta chain was profiled in a study of cytomegalovirus exposure and HLA in healthy donors. 13 Jbeta primers and 60 Vbeta primers were used for the PCR. Clones were read by immunoSEQ multiplex PCR, and TCRdb kept only the in-frame ones, dropping some. This table holds about 180,000 clones, 77% found once. The length of the CDR3 is 15 residues. V lost 7 bases, J lost 9 bases, and 22 bases lay in between. Looked up from germline, CDR1 is MDHEN and CDR2 is SYDVKM. The TCR originated in a woman aged 55-70 years in good health and CMV-seropositive. Sequenced material: PBMCs. This rearrangement joins TRBV28 to TRBJ1-5; D uncertain. The chain's CDR3 is CASTPSLGRERPQHF. The CDR3 nucleotides read TGTGCCAGCACTCCTTCGTTGGGGAGGGAGCGGCCCCAGCATTTT.